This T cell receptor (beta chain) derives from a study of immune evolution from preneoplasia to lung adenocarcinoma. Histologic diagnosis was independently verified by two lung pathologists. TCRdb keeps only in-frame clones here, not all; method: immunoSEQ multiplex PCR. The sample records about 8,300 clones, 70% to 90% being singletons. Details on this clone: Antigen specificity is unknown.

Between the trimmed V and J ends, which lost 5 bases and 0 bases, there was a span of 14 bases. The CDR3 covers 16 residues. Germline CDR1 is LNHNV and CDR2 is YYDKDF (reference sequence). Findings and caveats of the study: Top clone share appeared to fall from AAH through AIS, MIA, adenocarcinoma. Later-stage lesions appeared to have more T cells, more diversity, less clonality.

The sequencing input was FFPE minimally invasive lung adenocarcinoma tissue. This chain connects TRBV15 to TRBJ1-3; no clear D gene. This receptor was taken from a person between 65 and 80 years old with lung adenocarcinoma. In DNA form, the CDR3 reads TGTGCCACCAGCCCTAGAGGAGTGCCCTCTGGAAACACCATATATTTT. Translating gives CATSPRGVPSGNTIYF.